This T cell receptor beta chain was sequenced for a study of response to subunit inactivated influenza vaccine. CDR1 is LGHDT, CDR2 YNNKEL, per germline (reference sequence). The CDR3 is made up of 15 amino acids. Comment on this clonotype: No antigen is known for it. At one end, the junction sequence differs from germline, possibly due to a read error.

TCRdb processed the RT-PCR reads anew with MiXCR; each CDR3 protein has one entry. The repertoire holds about 530,000 distinct CDR3 sequences, approximately 10% seen once, with roughly a tenth in the top ten. Study-level points and caveats: Each seasonal flu vaccination may recruit only limited new T cells, authors suggested.

V usage is TRBV3-1 and J usage is TRBJ2-7; TRBD2 agrees at 10 bases. Here the sequenced sample was PBMCs from blood, taken on the day of vaccination. The receptor comes from a man aged 50-59 years who received an inactivated influenza vaccine. This chain's CDR3 is CASSQGHDSGGRRDF. The CDR3 nucleotides are TGTGCCAGCAGCCAAGGTCACGATAGCGGGGGGCGCCGGGACTTC.